This T cell receptor beta chain was recovered during a study of early stage breast cancer tumors. Study background: Eight ER+/PR+/HER2- tumors were invasive ductal; a few were invasive lobular.

Only one count was recorded for this clone. Its antigen remains unknown. Blood replicates held 0.5 ug DNA, tumor or normal breast roughly 1.5 ug, two each. Sequencing was performed with immunoSEQ multiplex PCR; in TCRdb, only in-frame clones are kept and a portion is missing. This table holds about 72,000 clones, approximately 79% found once. The V gene's germline CDR1 is SGDLS and CDR2 YYNGEE. The CDR3 loop spans 13 amino acids. Trimming left V 5 bases short and J 5 bases short, with 13 bases between. Study findings and constraints: Enriched TCRB sequences shared across patients were mostly commonly generated sequences. In about 90% of the 16 patients, blood comparison separated tumor from normal breast.

Input material: blood. This TCR came from a person between 55 and 69 years old with breast cancer. The chain recombines TRBV9 with TRBJ2-5, with D unclear. Written as DNA, the CDR3 is TGTGCCAGCAGGACCGTAACGTTGGAGACCCAGTACTTC. Translated, it gives CASRTVTLETQYF.